This TCR beta chain was captured in a study of shared clonotypes between healthy human individuals. Germline assignment: CDR1 MNHEY and CDR2 SVGAGI. J gave up 6 bases and V 8 bases, and 9 bases lay outside the gene matches. This CDR3 comprises 14 residues. TCRdb keeps only in-frame clones here, not all; method: immunoSEQ multiplex PCR. The sample includes 2,500,000 or so clones, around 90% of them seen just once. The source material was naive CD4+ T cells from PBMCs. Subset given: CD45RA+ positively selected. The TCR originated in a man between 18 and 35 years old in good health. Some clones in this sample may be carry-over from other donors' samples. The chain has TRBV6-5 and TRBJ2-1; 8 positions match TRBD2. The CDR3, as DNA: TGTGCCAGCTGGGGGGGGACTAGTCGCAATGAGCAGTTCTTC. Translated, it gives CASWGGTSRNEQFF.